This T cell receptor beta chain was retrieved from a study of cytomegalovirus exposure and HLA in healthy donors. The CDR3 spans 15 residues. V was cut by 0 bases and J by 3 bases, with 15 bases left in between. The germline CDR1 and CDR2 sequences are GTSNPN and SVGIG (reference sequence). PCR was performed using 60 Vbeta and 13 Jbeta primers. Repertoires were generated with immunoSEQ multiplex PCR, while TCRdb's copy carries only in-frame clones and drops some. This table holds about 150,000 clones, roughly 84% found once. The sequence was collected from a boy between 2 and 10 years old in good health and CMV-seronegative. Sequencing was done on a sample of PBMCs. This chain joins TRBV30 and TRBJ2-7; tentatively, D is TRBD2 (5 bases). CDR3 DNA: TGTGCCTGGAGTGTAGGTCGAAAAGAGGGCTACGAGCAGTACTTC. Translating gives CAWSVGRKEGYEQYF. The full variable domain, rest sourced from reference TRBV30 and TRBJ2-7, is SQTIHQWPATLVQPVGSPLSLECTVEGTSNPNLYWYRQAAGRGLQLLFYSVGIGQISSEVPQNLSASRPQDRQFILSSKKLLLSDSGFYLCAWSVGRKEGYEQYFGPGTRLTVT.